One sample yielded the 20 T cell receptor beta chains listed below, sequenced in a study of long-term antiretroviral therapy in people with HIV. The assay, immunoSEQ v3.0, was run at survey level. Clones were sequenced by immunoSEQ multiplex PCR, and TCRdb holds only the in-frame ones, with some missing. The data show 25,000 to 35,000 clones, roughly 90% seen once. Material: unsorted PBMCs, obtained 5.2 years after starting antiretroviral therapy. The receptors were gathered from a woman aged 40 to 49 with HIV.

CDR3 nucleotides: TGCGCCAGCAGCTCGCGGGGCGGGGGGGTGGCAGATACGCAGTATTTT. Translation: CASSSRGGGVADTQYF. V gene TRBV5-1 combines with J gene TRBJ2-3, with 9 bases matching TRBD2. With V trimmed by 3 bases and J by 4 bases, 9 bases remained unmatched. The CDR3 runs 16 residues. Germline lookup yields CDR1 SGHRS and CDR2 YFSETQ.

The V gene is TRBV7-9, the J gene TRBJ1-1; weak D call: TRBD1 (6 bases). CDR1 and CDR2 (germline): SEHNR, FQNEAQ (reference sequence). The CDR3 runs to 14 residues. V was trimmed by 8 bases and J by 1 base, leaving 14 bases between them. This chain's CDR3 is CASGLQGTNTEAFF. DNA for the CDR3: TGTGCCAGCGGCCTCCAGGGGACGAACACTGAAGCTTTCTTT.

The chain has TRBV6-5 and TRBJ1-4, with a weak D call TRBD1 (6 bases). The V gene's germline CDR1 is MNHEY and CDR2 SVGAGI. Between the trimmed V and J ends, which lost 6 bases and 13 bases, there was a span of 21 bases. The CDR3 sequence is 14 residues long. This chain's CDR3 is CASSSWSGESLLFF. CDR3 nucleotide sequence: TGTGCCAGCAGCTCGTGGTCAGGGGAGAGTTTACTGTTTTTT.

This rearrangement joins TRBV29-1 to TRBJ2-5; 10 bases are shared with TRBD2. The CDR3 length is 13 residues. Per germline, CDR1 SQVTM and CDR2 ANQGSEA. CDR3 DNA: TGCACCTTAGCGGGAGGCCTTCAAGAGACCCAGTACTTC. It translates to CTLAGGLQETQYF.

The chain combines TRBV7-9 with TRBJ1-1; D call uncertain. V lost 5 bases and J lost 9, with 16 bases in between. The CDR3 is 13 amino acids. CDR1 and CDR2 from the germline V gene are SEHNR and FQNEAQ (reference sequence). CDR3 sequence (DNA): TGTGCCAGCAGCAGCTTTAGGGTATCTCAAGCTTTCTTT. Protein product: CASSSFRVSQAFF.

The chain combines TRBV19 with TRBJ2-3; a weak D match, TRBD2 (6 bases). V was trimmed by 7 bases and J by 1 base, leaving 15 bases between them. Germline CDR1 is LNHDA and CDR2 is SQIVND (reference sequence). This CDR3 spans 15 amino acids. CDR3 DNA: TGTGCCAGTACTTCCCGGGGCGGGGGCACAGATACGCAGTATTTT. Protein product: CASTSRGGGTDTQYF.

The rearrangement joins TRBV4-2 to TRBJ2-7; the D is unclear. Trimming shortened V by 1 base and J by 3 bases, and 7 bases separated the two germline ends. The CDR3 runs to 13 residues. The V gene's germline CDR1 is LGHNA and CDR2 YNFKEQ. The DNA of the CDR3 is TGTGCCAGCAGCCAAGTCCCGGGCTACGAGCAGTACTTC. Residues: CASSQVPGYEQYF.

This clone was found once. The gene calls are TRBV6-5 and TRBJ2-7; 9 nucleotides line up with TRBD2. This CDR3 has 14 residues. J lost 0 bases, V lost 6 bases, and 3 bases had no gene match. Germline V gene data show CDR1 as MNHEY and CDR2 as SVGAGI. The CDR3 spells CASRKRGDSYEQYF. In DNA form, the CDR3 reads TGTGCCAGCAGGAAGCGGGGGGACTCCTACGAGCAGTACTTC.

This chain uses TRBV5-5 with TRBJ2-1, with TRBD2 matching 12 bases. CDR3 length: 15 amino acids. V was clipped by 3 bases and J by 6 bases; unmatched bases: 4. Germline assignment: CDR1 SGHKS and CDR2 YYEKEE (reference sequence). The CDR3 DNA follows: TGTGCCAGCAGCTCGTCGACTAGCGGGAGCAATGAGCAGTTCTTC. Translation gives CASSSSTSGSNEQFF.

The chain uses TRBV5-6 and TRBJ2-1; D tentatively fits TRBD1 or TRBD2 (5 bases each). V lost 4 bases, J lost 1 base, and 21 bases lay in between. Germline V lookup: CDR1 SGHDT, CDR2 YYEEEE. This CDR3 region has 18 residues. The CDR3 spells CASSETVPASGSYNEQFF. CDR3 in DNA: TGTGCCAGCAGCGAGACAGTGCCTGCCAGCGGATCCTACAATGAGCAGTTCTTC.

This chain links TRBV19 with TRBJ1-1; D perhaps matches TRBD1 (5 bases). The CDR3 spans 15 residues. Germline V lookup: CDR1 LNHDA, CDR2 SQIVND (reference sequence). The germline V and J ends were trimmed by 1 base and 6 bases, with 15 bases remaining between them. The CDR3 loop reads CASSIAPGKVAEAFF. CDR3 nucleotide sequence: TGTGCCAGTAGTATAGCCCCAGGGAAGGTTGCTGAAGCTTTCTTT.

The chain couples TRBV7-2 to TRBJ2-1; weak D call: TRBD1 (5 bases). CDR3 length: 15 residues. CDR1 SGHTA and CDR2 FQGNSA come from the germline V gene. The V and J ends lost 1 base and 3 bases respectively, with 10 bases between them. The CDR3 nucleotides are TGTGCCAGCAGCTTAGGGACACACCTCTACAATGAGCAGTTCTTC. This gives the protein CASSLGTHLYNEQFF.

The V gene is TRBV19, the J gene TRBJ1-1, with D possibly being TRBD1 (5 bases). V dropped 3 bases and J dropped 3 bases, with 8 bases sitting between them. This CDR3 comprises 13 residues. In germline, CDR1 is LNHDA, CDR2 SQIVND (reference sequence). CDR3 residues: CASSMSGYTEAFF. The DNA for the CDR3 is TGTGCCAGTAGTATGTCAGGGTACACTGAAGCTTTCTTT.

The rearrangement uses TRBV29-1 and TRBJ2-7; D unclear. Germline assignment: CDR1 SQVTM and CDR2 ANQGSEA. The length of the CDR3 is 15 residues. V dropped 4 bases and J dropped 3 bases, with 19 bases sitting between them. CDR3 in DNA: TGCAGCGTTGTTGGGGTCCGACCCTATATCTACGAGCAGTACTTC. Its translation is CSVVGVRPYIYEQYF.

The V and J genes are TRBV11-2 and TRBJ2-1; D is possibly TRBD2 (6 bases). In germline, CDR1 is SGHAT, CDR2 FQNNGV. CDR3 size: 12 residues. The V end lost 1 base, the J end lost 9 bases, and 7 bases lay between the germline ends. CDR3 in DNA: TGTGCCAGCAGCTTAGTGGGGGGTGAGCAGTTCTTC. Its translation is CASSLVGGEQFF. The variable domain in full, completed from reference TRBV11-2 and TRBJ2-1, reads EAGVAQSPRYKIIEKRQSVAFWCNPISGHATLYWYQQILGQGPKLLIQFQNNGVVDDSQLPKDRFSAERLKGVDSTLKIQPAKLEDSAVYLCASSLVGGEQFFGPGTRLTVL.

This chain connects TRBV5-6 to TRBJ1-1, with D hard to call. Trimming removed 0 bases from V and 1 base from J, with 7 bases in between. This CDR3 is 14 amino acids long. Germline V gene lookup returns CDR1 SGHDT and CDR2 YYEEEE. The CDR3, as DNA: TGTGCCAGCAGCTTGGGGGTCGGGAACACTGAAGCTTTCTTT. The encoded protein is CASSLGVGNTEAFF.

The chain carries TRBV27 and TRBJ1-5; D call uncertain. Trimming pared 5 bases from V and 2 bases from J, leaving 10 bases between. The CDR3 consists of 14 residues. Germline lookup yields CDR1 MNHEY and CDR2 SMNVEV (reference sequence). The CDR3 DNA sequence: TGTGCCAGCAGTCCTAGGGTAGGCAATCAGCCCCAGCATTTT. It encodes CASSPRVGNQPQHF.

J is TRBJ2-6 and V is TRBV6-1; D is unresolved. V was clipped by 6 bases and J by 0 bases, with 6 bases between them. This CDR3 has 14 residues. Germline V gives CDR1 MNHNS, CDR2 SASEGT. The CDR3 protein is CASRADSGANVLTF. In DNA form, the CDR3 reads TGTGCCAGCAGGGCAGACTCTGGGGCCAACGTCCTGACTTTC.

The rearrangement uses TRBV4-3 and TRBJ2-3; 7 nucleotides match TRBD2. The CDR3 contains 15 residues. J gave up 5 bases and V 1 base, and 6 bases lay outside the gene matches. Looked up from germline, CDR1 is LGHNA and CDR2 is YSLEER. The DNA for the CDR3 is TGCGCCAGCAGCCAAGTAACGGGGGGAAAAGATACGCAGTATTTT. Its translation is CASSQVTGGKDTQYF.

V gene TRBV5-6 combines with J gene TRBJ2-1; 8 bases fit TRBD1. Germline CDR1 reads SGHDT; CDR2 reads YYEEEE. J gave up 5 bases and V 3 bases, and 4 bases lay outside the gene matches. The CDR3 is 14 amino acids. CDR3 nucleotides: TGTGCCAGCAGCTCCGGACAGGGTGACAATGAGCAGTTCTTC. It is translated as CASSSGQGDNEQFF.